This note documents a single T cell receptor beta chain sequence. The sample belongs to a study of T cell changes during pregnancy in multiple sclerosis. The table came from immunoSEQ multiplex PCR; TCRdb's copy has only in-frame clones and leaves some out. The sample gives some 80,000 clones, approximately 93% of which show up once; roughly 0.14% is in the top ten. Per the germline V gene, CDR1 is WSHSY and CDR2 is SAAADI. V shed 11 bases and J 5 bases; nucleotides not matched to a gene: 12. CDR3 size: 15 residues. This receptor was identified in a female donor with multiple sclerosis, enrolled in a pregnancy study. The chain is built from TRBV10-2 and TRBJ2-2, with TRBD1 matching over 9 bases. The input for sequencing was CD4+ T cells from peripheral blood mononuclear cells, taken after pregnancy. The CDR3: CAGHAGTGWTGELFF. CDR3 DNA sequence: TGCGCCGGTCATGCCGGGACAGGGTGGACCGGGGAGCTGTTTTTT.